The 3 T cell receptor beta chains in this list originate from one sample, sequenced in a study of cytomegalovirus exposure and HLA in healthy donors. The PCR contained 60 Vbeta and 13 Jbeta primers. The table came from immunoSEQ multiplex PCR; TCRdb's copy has only in-frame clones and leaves some out. The repertoire shows about 55,000 clones; the top ten hold approximately 8.9%. Sequences were obtained from PBMCs. The origin of the receptors is a man aged 45 to 65 in good health and CMV-seropositive.

The chain employs TRBV6-5 and TRBJ2-7; 10 nucleotides align to TRBD2. CDR1 is MNHEY and CDR2 is SVGAGI in the germline V gene. V shed 6 bases and J 2 bases; nucleotides not matched to a gene: 4. The CDR3 consists of 14 residues. The CDR3 is CASRGSGRPYEQYF. CDR3 nucleotides: TGTGCCAGCAGAGGTAGCGGGAGGCCCTACGAGCAGTACTTC.

The chain carries TRBV19 and TRBJ2-1; 9 positions match TRBD1. The germline V gene has CDR1 LNHDA and CDR2 SQIVND (reference sequence). The V segment lost 3 bases and the J segment 8 bases; nucleotides outside the gene matches: 8. The CDR3 length is 15 residues. The CDR3 loop is CASSMHRGLRDEQFF. The CDR3 DNA reads TGTGCCAGTAGTATGCACAGGGGGCTTAGGGATGAGCAGTTCTTC.

The chain employs TRBV7-9 and TRBJ2-7, with D possibly being TRBD1 (6 bases). CDR1 is SEHNR, CDR2 FQNEAQ, per germline (reference sequence). V was clipped by 5 bases and J by 6 bases, with 8 bases between them. The CDR3 spans 11 residues. CDR3 in amino acids: CASSGGVEQYF. The CDR3 DNA sequence: TGTGCCAGCAGCGGGGGCGTCGAGCAGTACTTC.